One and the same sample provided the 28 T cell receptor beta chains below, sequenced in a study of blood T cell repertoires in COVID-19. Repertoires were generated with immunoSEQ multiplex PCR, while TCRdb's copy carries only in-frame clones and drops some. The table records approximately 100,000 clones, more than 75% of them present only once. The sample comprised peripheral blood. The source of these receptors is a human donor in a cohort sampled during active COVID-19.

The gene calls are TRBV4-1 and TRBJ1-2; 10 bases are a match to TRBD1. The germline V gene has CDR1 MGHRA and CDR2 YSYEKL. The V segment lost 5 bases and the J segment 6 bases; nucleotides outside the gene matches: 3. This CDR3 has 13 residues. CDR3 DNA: TGCGCCAGCAGCTCCGGGACAGGGGATGGCTACACCTTC. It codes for CASSSGTGDGYTF.

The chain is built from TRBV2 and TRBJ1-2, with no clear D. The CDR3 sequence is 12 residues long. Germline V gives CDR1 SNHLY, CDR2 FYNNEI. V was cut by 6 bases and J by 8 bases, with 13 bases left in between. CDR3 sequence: CASSETPGGYTF. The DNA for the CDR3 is TGTGCCAGCAGCGAAACACCGGGAGGCTACACCTTC.

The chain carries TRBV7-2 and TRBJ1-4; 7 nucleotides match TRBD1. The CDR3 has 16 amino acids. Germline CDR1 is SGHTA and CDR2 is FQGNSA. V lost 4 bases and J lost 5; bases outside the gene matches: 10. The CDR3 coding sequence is TGTGCCAGCAGCTACACAGGGGCAGCGTTAAATGAAAAACTGTTTTTT. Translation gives CASSYTGAALNEKLFF.

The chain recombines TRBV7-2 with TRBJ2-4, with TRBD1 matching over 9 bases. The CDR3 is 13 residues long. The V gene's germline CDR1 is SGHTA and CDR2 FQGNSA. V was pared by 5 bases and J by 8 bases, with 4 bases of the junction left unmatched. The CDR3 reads CASSLQGADIQYF. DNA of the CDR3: TGTGCCAGCAGCCTACAGGGGGCGGACATTCAGTACTTC.

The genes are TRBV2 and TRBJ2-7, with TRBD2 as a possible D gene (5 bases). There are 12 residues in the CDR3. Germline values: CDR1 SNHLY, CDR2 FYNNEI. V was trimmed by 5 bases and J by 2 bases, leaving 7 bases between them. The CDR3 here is CASSPTTYEQYF. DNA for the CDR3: TGTGCCAGCAGTCCGACTACCTACGAGCAGTACTTC.

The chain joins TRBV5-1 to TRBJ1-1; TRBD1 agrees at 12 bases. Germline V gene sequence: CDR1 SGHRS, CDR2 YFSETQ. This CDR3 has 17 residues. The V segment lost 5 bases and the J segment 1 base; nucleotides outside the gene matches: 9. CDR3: CASSFRDRGPENTEAFF. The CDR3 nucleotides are TGCGCCAGCAGTTTCCGGGACAGGGGGCCTGAGAACACTGAAGCTTTCTTT.

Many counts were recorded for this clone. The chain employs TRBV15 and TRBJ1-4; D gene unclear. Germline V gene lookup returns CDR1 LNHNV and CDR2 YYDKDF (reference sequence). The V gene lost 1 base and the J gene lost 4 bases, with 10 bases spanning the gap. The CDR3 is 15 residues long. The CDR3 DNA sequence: TGTGCCACCAGCAGAGTAGGTTCGGGTAATGAAAAACTGTTTTTT. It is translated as CATSRVGSGNEKLFF. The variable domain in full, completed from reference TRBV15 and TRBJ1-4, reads DAMVIQNPRYQVTQFGKPVTLSCSQTLNHNVMYWYQQKSSQAPKLLFHYYDKDFNNEADTPDNFQSRRPNTSFCFLDIRSPGLGDTAMYLCATSRVGSGNEKLFFGSGTQLSVL.

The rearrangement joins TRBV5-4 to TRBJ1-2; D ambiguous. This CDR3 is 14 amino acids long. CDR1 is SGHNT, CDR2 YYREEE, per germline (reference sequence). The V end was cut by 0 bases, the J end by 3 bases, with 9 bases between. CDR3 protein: CASSLAGSDYGYTF. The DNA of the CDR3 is TGTGCCAGCAGCTTGGCGGGGTCCGACTATGGCTACACCTTC.

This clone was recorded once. CDR3 sequence: CASSLGVLGNTEAFF. DNA for the CDR3: TGTGCCAGCAGCTTGGGAGTCCTGGGCAACACTGAAGCTTTCTTT. The rearrangement links TRBV5-6 to TRBJ1-1; D is uncertain. CDR1 and CDR2 (germline): SGHDT, YYEEEE. V dropped 0 bases and J dropped 2 bases, with 11 bases sitting between them. CDR3 size: 15 residues.

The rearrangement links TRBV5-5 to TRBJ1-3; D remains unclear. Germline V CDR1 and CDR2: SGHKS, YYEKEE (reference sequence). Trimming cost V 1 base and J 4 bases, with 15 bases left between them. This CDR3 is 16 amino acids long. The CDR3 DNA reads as TGTGCCAGCAGCTTGAGTCCGGTACCCCCAGGAAACACCATATATTTT. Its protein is CASSLSPVPPGNTIYF.

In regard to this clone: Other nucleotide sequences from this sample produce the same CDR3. The DNA for the CDR3 is TGCGCCAGCAGCCTTACGAACACCGGGGAGCTGTTTTTT. Encoded protein: CASSLTNTGELFF. The chain has TRBV5-1 and TRBJ2-2; D gene unclear. The CDR3 runs 13 residues. Looked up from germline, CDR1 is SGHRS and CDR2 is YFSETQ. With 4 bases removed from V and 0 bases from J, the gap between germline ends came to 4 bases.

CDR3 sequence (DNA): TGCGCCAGCAGTTCGCAGGGGGCCTACAATGAGCAGTTCTTC. Encoded protein: CASSSQGAYNEQFF. The chain uses TRBV5-1 and TRBJ2-1, with 7 bases matching TRBD1. V trimming: 5 bases; J trimming: 2 bases; junction bases outside the gene matches: 4. The CDR3 has 14 residues. Germline-derived CDR1 and CDR2 are SGHRS and YFSETQ.

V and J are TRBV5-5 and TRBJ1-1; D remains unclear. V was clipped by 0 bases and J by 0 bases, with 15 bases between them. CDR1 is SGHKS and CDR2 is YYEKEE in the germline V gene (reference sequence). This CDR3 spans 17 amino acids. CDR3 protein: CASSLATFGYLNTEAFF. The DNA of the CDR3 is TGTGCCAGCAGCTTGGCGACCTTCGGGTATTTGAACACTGAAGCTTTCTTT.

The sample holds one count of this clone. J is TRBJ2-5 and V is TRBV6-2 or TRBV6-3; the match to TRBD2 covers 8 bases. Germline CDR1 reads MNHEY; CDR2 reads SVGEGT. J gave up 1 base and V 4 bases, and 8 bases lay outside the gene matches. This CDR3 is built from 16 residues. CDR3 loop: CASSLFSGVLQETQYF. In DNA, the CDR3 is TGTGCCAGCAGTTTATTTAGCGGGGTGCTCCAAGAGACCCAGTACTTC.

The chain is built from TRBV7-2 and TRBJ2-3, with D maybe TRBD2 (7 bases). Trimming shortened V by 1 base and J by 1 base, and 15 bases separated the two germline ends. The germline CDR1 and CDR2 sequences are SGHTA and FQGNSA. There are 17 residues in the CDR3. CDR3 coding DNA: TGTGCCAGCAGCTTAGTAGTGGCGGGGGCGGGCACAGATACGCAGTATTTT. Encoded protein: CASSLVVAGAGTDTQYF.

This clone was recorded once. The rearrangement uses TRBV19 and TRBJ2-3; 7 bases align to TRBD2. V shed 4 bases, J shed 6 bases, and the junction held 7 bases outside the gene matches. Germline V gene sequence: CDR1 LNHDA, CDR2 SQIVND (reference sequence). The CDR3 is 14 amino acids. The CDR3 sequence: CASSKLASGDTQYF. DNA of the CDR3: TGTGCCAGTAGTAAACTAGCGTCGGGGGATACGCAGTATTTT.

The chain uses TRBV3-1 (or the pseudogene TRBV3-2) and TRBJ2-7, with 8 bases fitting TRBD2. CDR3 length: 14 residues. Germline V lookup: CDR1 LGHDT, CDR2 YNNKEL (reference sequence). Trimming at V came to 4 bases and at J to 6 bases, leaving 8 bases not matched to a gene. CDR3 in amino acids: CASSPRRTSPEQYF. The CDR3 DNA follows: TGTGCCAGCAGCCCCAGAAGGACTAGCCCCGAGCAGTACTTC.

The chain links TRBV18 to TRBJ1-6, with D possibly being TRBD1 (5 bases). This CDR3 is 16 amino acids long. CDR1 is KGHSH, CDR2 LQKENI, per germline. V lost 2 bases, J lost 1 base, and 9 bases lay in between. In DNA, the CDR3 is TGTGCCAGCTCACCAACAAGACAGTCCTATAATTCACCCCTCCACTTT. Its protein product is CASSPTRQSYNSPLHF.

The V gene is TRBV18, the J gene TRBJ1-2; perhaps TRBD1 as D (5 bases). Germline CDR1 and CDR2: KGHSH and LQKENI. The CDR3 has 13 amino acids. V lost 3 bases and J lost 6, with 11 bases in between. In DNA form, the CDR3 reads TGTGCCAGCTCACCGCTGACAGAGAATGGCTACACCTTC. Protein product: CASSPLTENGYTF.

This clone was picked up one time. The CDR3 sequence: CATSDSGGPYGYTF. DNA for the CDR3: TGTGCCACCAGTGATTCAGGGGGGCCCTATGGCTACACCTTC. V is TRBV24-1 and J is TRBJ1-2; 7 bases line up with TRBD1. V shed 2 bases and J 4 bases; nucleotides not matched to a gene: 3. CDR1 is KGHDR, CDR2 SFDVKD, per germline. The CDR3 sequence is 14 residues long.

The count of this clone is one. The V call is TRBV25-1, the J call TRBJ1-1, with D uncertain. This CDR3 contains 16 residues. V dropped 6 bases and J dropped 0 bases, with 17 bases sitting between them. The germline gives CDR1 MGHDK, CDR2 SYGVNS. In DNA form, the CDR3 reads TGTGCCAGCAGCGAGGGAAGGTCGACGGTGAACACTGAAGCTTTCTTT. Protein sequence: CASSEGRSTVNTEAFF.

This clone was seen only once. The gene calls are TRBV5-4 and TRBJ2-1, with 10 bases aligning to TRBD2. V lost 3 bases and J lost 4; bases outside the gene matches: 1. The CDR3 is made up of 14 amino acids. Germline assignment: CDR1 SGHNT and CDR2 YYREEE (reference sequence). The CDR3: CASSSGLAYNEQFF. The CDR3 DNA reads TGTGCCAGCAGCTCGGGACTAGCGTACAATGAGCAGTTCTTC.

The CDR3, as DNA: TGTGCCAGCAGCTCTGTGAACACTGAAGCTTTCTTT. Translated, it gives CASSSVNTEAFF. The rearrangement joins TRBV5-4 to TRBJ1-1, with D uncertain. Per the germline V gene, CDR1 is SGHNT and CDR2 is YYREEE (reference sequence). Trimming pared 3 bases from V and 0 bases from J, leaving 3 bases between. CDR3 length: 12 amino acids. The complete variable domain, with remaining parts taken from reference TRBV5-4 and TRBJ1-1, reads ETGVTQSPTHLIKTRGQQVTLRCSSQSGHNTVSWYQQALGQGPQFIFQYYREEENGRGNFPPRFSGLQFPNYSSELNVNALELDDSALYLCASSSVNTEAFFGQGTRLTVV.

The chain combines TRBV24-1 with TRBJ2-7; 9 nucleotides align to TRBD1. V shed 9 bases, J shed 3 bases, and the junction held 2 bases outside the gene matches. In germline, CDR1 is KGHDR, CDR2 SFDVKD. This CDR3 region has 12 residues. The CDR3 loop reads CATRDRDYEQYF. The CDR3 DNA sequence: TGTGCCACCCGGGACAGGGACTACGAGCAGTACTTC.

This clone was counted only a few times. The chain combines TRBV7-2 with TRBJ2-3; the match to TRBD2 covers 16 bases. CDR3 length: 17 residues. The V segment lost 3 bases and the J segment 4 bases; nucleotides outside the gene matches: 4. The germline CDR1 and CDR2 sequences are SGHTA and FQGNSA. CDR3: CASSLSGTSGGADTQYF. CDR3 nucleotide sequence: TGTGCCAGCAGCTTGTCCGGGACTAGCGGGGGGGCAGATACGCAGTATTTT.

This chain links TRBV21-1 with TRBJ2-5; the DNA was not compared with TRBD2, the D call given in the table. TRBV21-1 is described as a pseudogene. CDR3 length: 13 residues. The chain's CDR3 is CASSPRRQETQYF. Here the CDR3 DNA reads TGTGCCAGCAGCCCCCGGAGGCAAGAGACCCAGTACTTC.

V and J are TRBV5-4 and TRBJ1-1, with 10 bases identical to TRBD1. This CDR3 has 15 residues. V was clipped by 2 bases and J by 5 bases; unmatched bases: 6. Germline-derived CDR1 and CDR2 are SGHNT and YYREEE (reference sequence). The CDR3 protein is CASSFPGTGATEAFF. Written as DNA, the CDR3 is TGTGCCAGCAGCTTTCCCGGGACAGGGGCTACTGAAGCTTTCTTT.

The CDR3 sequence is CASSSFGTGSNYGYTF. CDR3 sequence (DNA): TGTGCCAGCAGCTCCTTCGGGACAGGGAGTAACTATGGCTACACCTTC. The V call is TRBV5-4, the J call TRBJ1-2; the match to TRBD1 covers 9 bases. CDR3 length: 16 amino acids. Unmatched junction bases numbered 7, after V lost 3 bases and J lost 1 base. The germline CDR1 and CDR2 sequences are SGHNT and YYREEE (reference sequence). The variable domain in full, completed from reference TRBV5-4 and TRBJ1-2, reads ETGVTQSPTHLIKTRGQQVTLRCSSQSGHNTVSWYQQALGQGPQFIFQYYREEENGRGNFPPRFSGLQFPNYSSELNVNALELDDSALYLCASSSFGTGSNYGYTFGSGTRLTVV.